This is a list of T cell receptor beta chains from one sample in a study of cytomegalovirus exposure and HLA in healthy donors. The data were produced by immunoSEQ multiplex PCR, yet TCRdb's version contains in-frame clones alone and is incomplete. Here the sample spans more than 110,000 clones, approximately 84% being singletons. The source material was PBMCs. The receptors here all came from a woman younger than 45 in good health and CMV-seronegative. CDR3s include the opening cysteine and the closing phenylalanine or tryptophan. The order of the fields is V gene, D gene, clone size, J gene, CDR3 protein, CDR3 DNA. D genes are given only for firm matches. Not every row has a clone size; where given, it reads once, few, many or a size class.

v_gene: TRBV28; d_gene: TRBD1; abundance: NA; j_gene: TRBJ1-4; CDR3aa: CASSSPRDRDEKLFF; CDR3nt: TGTGCCAGCAGTTCCCCCCGGGACAGGGATGAAAAACTGTTTTTT
v_gene: TRBV4-2; d_gene: TRBD2; abundance: NA; j_gene: TRBJ2-1; CDR3aa: CASSQAFTLAGNEQFF; CDR3nt: TGTGCCAGCAGCCAAGCGTTCACCCTAGCGGGCAATGAGCAGTTCTTC
v_gene: TRBV13; d_gene: TRBD2; abundance: NA; j_gene: TRBJ2-2; CDR3aa: CASRRTSGSNTGELFF; CDR3nt: TGTGCCAGCAGGCGGACTAGCGGGTCGAACACCGGGGAGCTGTTTTTT
v_gene: TRBV4-3; d_gene: NA; abundance: NA; j_gene: TRBJ2-7; CDR3aa: CASSQEVVRDTPGEQYF; CDR3nt: TGCGCCAGCAGCCAAGAGGTCGTCCGGGACACCCCTGGCGAGCAGTACTTC
v_gene: TRBV6-1; d_gene: NA; abundance: few; j_gene: TRBJ2-1; CDR3aa: CASSIDSNNEQFF; CDR3nt: TGTGCCAGCAGCATTGACAGCAACAATGAGCAGTTCTTC
v_gene: TRBV5-6; d_gene: NA; abundance: NA; j_gene: TRBJ1-5; CDR3aa: CASSLGRDQPQHF; CDR3nt: TGTGCCAGCAGCTTAGGGAGGGATCAGCCCCAGCATTTT
v_gene: TRBV5-1; d_gene: TRBD1; abundance: NA; j_gene: TRBJ1-4; CDR3aa: CASSQQGVGTNEKLFF; CDR3nt: TGCGCCAGCAGCCAACAGGGGGTCGGGACTAATGAAAAACTGTTTTTT
v_gene: TRBV5-1; d_gene: TRBD2; abundance: once; j_gene: TRBJ2-3; CDR3aa: CASSIGLAGGTDTQYF; CDR3nt: TGCGCCAGCAGCATTGGACTAGCGGGGGGCACAGATACGCAGTATTTT
v_gene: TRBV2; d_gene: TRBD2; abundance: few; j_gene: TRBJ2-3; CDR3aa: CASKGWTSGDTQYF; CDR3nt: TGTGCCAGCAAGGGCTGGACTAGCGGTGATACGCAGTATTTT
v_gene: TRBV9; d_gene: NA; abundance: NA; j_gene: TRBJ1-1; CDR3aa: CASSDPRQRVGGTEAFF; CDR3nt: TGTGCCAGCAGCGACCCGCGACAGCGGGTCGGGGGGACTGAAGCTTTCTTT
v_gene: TRBV2; d_gene: NA; abundance: few; j_gene: TRBJ1-2; CDR3aa: CASSIGQTGYGYTF; CDR3nt: TGTGCCAGCAGTATTGGACAGACAGGCTATGGCTACACCTTC
v_gene: TRBV11-1; d_gene: NA; abundance: NA; j_gene: TRBJ2-3; CDR3aa: CASSLGPGGLLADTQYF; CDR3nt: TGTGCCAGCAGCTTAGGGCCCGGCGGCCTTCTGGCGGATACGCAGTATTTT
v_gene: TRBV27; d_gene: TRBD1; abundance: NA; j_gene: TRBJ1-1; CDR3aa: CASSSPGGGPAEAFF; CDR3nt: TGTGCCAGCAGTTCCCCAGGGGGCGGGCCGGCTGAAGCTTTCTTT
v_gene: TRBV9; d_gene: NA; abundance: NA; j_gene: TRBJ2-6; CDR3aa: CASSPGTGANVLTF; CDR3nt: TGTGCCAGCAGCCCCGGGACAGGGGCCAACGTCCTGACTTTC
v_gene: TRBV19; d_gene: TRBD1; abundance: NA; j_gene: TRBJ1-5; CDR3aa: CASTTDRGNQPQHF; CDR3nt: TGTGCCAGTACGACGGACAGGGGGAATCAGCCCCAGCATTTT
v_gene: TRBV6-1; d_gene: NA; abundance: NA; j_gene: TRBJ1-1; CDR3aa: CASSEFRHAVISEAFF; CDR3nt: TGTGCCAGCAGTGAATTTCGACACGCCGTAATATCTGAAGCTTTCTTT
v_gene: TRBV5-6; d_gene: TRBD2; abundance: few; j_gene: TRBJ2-3; CDR3aa: CASSWRLAGGTDTQYF; CDR3nt: TGTGCCAGCAGCTGGAGACTAGCGGGGGGTACAGATACGCAGTATTTT
v_gene: TRBV7-9; d_gene: NA; abundance: NA; j_gene: TRBJ1-6; CDR3aa: CASSLLAGLSSPLHF; CDR3nt: TGTGCCAGCAGCTTATTGGCCGGGTTGAGTTCACCCCTCCACTTT
v_gene: TRBV5-5; d_gene: NA; abundance: NA; j_gene: TRBJ1-5; CDR3aa: CASSLDTGVYQPQHF; CDR3nt: TGTGCCAGCAGCTTGGATACCGGGGTGTATCAGCCCCAGCATTTT
v_gene: TRBV10-3; d_gene: NA; abundance: few; j_gene: TRBJ2-2; CDR3aa: CAISESTEIMIGELFF; CDR3nt: TGTGCCATCAGTGAGTCGACAGAGATTATGATCGGGGAGCTGTTTTTT
v_gene: TRBV7-8; d_gene: TRBD2; abundance: NA; j_gene: TRBJ2-7; CDR3aa: CASSLAGTTSSYEQYF; CDR3nt: TGTGCCAGCAGCTTAGCCGGGACTACGAGCTCCTACGAGCAGTACTTC
v_gene: TRBV18; d_gene: NA; abundance: NA; j_gene: TRBJ1-1; CDR3aa: CASSPKGGNTEAFF; CDR3nt: TGTGCCAGCTCCCCAAAGGGAGGGAACACTGAAGCTTTCTTT
v_gene: TRBV19; d_gene: TRBD2; abundance: NA; j_gene: TRBJ2-7; CDR3aa: CASSRLAGSSYEQYF; CDR3nt: TGTGCCAGTAGTCGACTAGCGGGGAGCTCCTACGAGCAGTACTTC
v_gene: TRBV5-1; d_gene: NA; abundance: NA; j_gene: TRBJ1-1; CDR3aa: CASSSRGGGKKGTEAFF; CDR3nt: TGCGCCAGCAGCTCAAGGGGGGGCGGAAAGAAAGGCACTGAAGCTTTCTTT
v_gene: TRBV7-8; d_gene: TRBD1; abundance: NA; j_gene: TRBJ1-1; CDR3aa: CASRPATGYTEAFF; CDR3nt: TGTGCCAGCCGCCCGGCGACAGGGTACACTGAAGCTTTCTTT
v_gene: TRBV7-2; d_gene: NA; abundance: NA; j_gene: TRBJ2-1; CDR3aa: CASSLELAYGEQFF; CDR3nt: TGTGCCAGCAGCTTAGAACTAGCCTACGGGGAGCAGTTCTTC
v_gene: TRBV5-1; d_gene: TRBD2; abundance: NA; j_gene: TRBJ2-3; CDR3aa: CASSLVVGGGTDTQYF; CDR3nt: TGCGCCAGCAGCTTGGTCGTAGGCGGGGGGACAGATACGCAGTATTTT
v_gene: TRBV5-1; d_gene: NA; abundance: NA; j_gene: TRBJ1-2; CDR3aa: CASATGDNYGYTF; CDR3nt: TGCGCCAGTGCGACAGGAGATAACTATGGCTACACCTTC
v_gene: TRBV11-3; d_gene: NA; abundance: once; j_gene: TRBJ1-1; CDR3aa: CASSSSQVSKHPEAFF; CDR3nt: TGTGCCAGCAGCTCCTCGCAGGTTTCCAAGCACCCGGAAGCTTTCTTT
v_gene: TRBV7-2; d_gene: TRBD2; abundance: NA; j_gene: TRBJ2-1; CDR3aa: CASSFLAGGGNEQFF; CDR3nt: TGTGCCAGCAGCTTTTTAGCGGGGGGTGGCAATGAGCAGTTCTTC
v_gene: TRBV19; d_gene: TRBD1; abundance: NA; j_gene: TRBJ1-5; CDR3aa: CASSSWQGQSNQPQHF; CDR3nt: TGTGCCAGTAGTTCCTGGCAGGGACAGAGCAATCAGCCCCAGCATTTT
v_gene: TRBV13; d_gene: TRBD1; abundance: NA; j_gene: TRBJ2-1; CDR3aa: CASSPHGWGTDNEQFF; CDR3nt: TGTGCCAGCAGCCCTCACGGCTGGGGGACAGACAATGAGCAGTTCTTC
v_gene: TRBV30; d_gene: NA; abundance: NA; j_gene: TRBJ1-6; CDR3aa: CAWIKQKNSPLHF; CDR3nt: TGTGCCTGGATCAAACAGAAGAATTCACCCCTCCACTTT
v_gene: TRBV19; d_gene: NA; abundance: NA; j_gene: TRBJ1-1; CDR3aa: CASTVRQEINTEAFF; CDR3nt: TGTGCCAGTACTGTAAGACAGGAAATTAACACTGAAGCTTTCTTT
v_gene: TRBV7-8; d_gene: TRBD1; abundance: NA; j_gene: TRBJ1-2; CDR3aa: CASSWGTDYGYTF; CDR3nt: TGTGCCAGCAGCTGGGGGACAGACTATGGCTACACCTTC
v_gene: TRBV6-6; d_gene: NA; abundance: NA; j_gene: TRBJ2-5; CDR3aa: CASRDAGVETQYF; CDR3nt: TGTGCCAGCAGAGACGCAGGGGTAGAGACCCAGTACTTC
v_gene: TRBV7-2; d_gene: NA; abundance: once; j_gene: TRBJ1-6; CDR3aa: CASSLGAERGSPLHF; CDR3nt: TGTGCCAGCAGCTTGGGGGCGGAAAGAGGTTCACCCCTCCACTTT
v_gene: TRBV30; d_gene: NA; abundance: few; j_gene: TRBJ1-5; CDR3aa: CAWSVDRTDQPQHF; CDR3nt: TGTGCCTGGAGCGTGGACCGGACAGATCAGCCCCAGCATTTT
v_gene: TRBV27; d_gene: TRBD1; abundance: NA; j_gene: TRBJ1-5; CDR3aa: CASSLTGGNQPQHF; CDR3nt: TGTGCCAGCAGTTTGACAGGGGGCAATCAGCCCCAGCATTTT
v_gene: TRBV2; d_gene: TRBD1; abundance: NA; j_gene: TRBJ1-2; CDR3aa: CASKRDRSNYGYTF; CDR3nt: TGTGCCAGCAAACGGGACAGGTCTAACTATGGCTACACCTTC
v_gene: TRBV30; d_gene: NA; abundance: NA; j_gene: TRBJ2-7; CDR3aa: CAWSVLPYEQYF; CDR3nt: TGTGCCTGGAGTGTACTACCCTACGAGCAGTACTTC
v_gene: TRBV5-1; d_gene: TRBD1; abundance: NA; j_gene: TRBJ1-6; CDR3aa: CASSLEPTGGNSPLHF; CDR3nt: TGCGCCAGCAGCTTGGAGCCTACAGGGGGTAATTCACCCCTCCACTTT
v_gene: TRBV11-2; d_gene: NA; abundance: NA; j_gene: TRBJ2-4; CDR3aa: CASSLVGTHIQYF; CDR3nt: TGTGCCAGCAGCTTAGTGGGGACACACATTCAGTACTTC
v_gene: TRBV6-5; d_gene: NA; abundance: NA; j_gene: TRBJ2-7; CDR3aa: CASSYIGSDRELGQYF; CDR3nt: TGTGCCAGCAGTTACATCGGGAGTGACAGAGAGTTAGGGCAGTACTTC
v_gene: TRBV7-8; d_gene: TRBD1; abundance: NA; j_gene: TRBJ1-2; CDR3aa: CASSMRQGNYGYTF; CDR3nt: TGTGCCAGCAGCATGAGACAGGGAAACTATGGCTACACCTTC
v_gene: TRBV28; d_gene: TRBD1; abundance: NA; j_gene: TRBJ2-7; CDR3aa: CASSTGTGPYEQYF; CDR3nt: TGTGCCAGCAGTACAGGGACAGGGCCCTACGAGCAGTACTTC
v_gene: TRBV30; d_gene: NA; abundance: NA; j_gene: TRBJ1-3; CDR3aa: CAWSPLAYYSGNTIYF; CDR3nt: TGTGCCTGGTCGCCCCTTGCATACTACTCTGGAAACACCATATATTTT
v_gene: TRBV6-1; d_gene: TRBD2; abundance: NA; j_gene: TRBJ2-2; CDR3aa: CASSDAIVLAGGAGELFF; CDR3nt: TGTGCCAGCAGTGACGCGATCGTCCTAGCGGGGGGGGCCGGGGAGCTGTTTTTT
v_gene: TRBV11-2; d_gene: NA; abundance: NA; j_gene: TRBJ2-5; CDR3aa: CASSLEPTGAQYF; CDR3nt: TGTGCCAGCAGCCTCGAGCCTACGGGGGCCCAGTACTTC
v_gene: TRBV4-1; d_gene: TRBD1; abundance: once; j_gene: TRBJ2-3; CDR3aa: CASSFRDSSTDTQYF; CDR3nt: TGCGCCAGCAGCTTCCGGGACAGCAGCACAGATACGCAGTATTTT
v_gene: TRBV18; d_gene: NA; abundance: once; j_gene: TRBJ2-5; CDR3aa: CASSTIAAGETQYF; CDR3nt: TGTGCCAGCTCAACAATCGCGGCCGGAGAGACCCAGTACTTC